This T cell receptor beta chain was sequenced during a study of T cells after yellow fever vaccination (dated by TCRdb to about 2019). For the study in its entirety: Libraries from fractions with low cell numbers were prepared with the SMART-Seq v4 Ultra Low Input RNA kit. Bulk TCR alpha and beta repertoires were sequenced longitudinally to track T-cell clones before and after primary and booster YFV17D yellow fever vaccination. The cohort comprised two healthy male donors, one aged 18 to 30 and one aged 30 to 39 years. Blood samples were taken at several timepoints before and after primary and secondary immunization, and bulk PBMC replicates and cell subsets were isolated. On the study overall, not on this receptor specifically: Computational filtering was needed because FACS-sorted repertoires could contain abundant contaminating clonotypes from the bulk population. Most clones expanded after primary vaccination (approximately 96% of CD4 and 88% of CD8) were re-detected after the booster, suggesting that broad memory maintenance occurred. A small share of clonotypes was detected in both CD4 and CD8 compartments, with the overlap likely arising from convergent recombination. Only a couple of donors were included in the study, so the extent to which the findings can be generalized is limited. The secondary T-cell response was found to be weaker but faster than the primary response, with a peak reached on day 5 rather than on day 15.

This clonotype was counted a few times. Its antigen specificity is not known. No much larger clonotype is one base removed from it; base qualities were not supplied. TCR cDNA was made using 5'RACE template switching, a step that added a universal primer site and unique molecular identifiers. Priming of cDNA synthesis was performed from both the TCR alpha and TCR beta constant segments. Library amplification used two PCR steps, and the second PCR step added sample barcodes and sequencing adapters. Libraries were sequenced on Illumina HiSeq 2500 (2x100 bp) or NovaSeq (2x150 bp). The original methods were these. Reads were demultiplexed and collapsed into UMI consensus sequences with MIGEC, and V(D)J alignment was performed with MiXCR. Vaccine-responding clonotypes were identified with edgeR using replicate PBMC samples, with FDR below 0.01 and a log2 fold change above 5 up to day 15 being required. Bulk clonotypes were assigned CD4 or CD8 identity according to which sequenced CD4 or CD8 repertoire held them at higher abundance. TCRdb itself trimmed the public reads at Q25 with fastp, ran MiXCR and retained productive beta chains. Merged by CDR3 protein, the rows form single entries marked with the most common genes and DNA. The V and J calls were not made by the authors but by TCRdb's processing. This sample has 300,000 to 450,000 distinct CDR3 sequences in its table, and around 8.1% of those were observed once. Approximately 15% of the sample goes to the ten largest clones.

The junction shows trimming of 0 bases on V and 9 bases on J, plus 12 bases between the germline ends. The germline V gene sets CDR1 to LGHNA and CDR2 to YSLEER. The CDR3 runs 14 residues from the cysteine to the phenylalanine. Left in the record is the CDR3 DNA by itself, 42 bases read in frame from the first base. The treatment or condition label for this specimen denotes: live attenuated yellow fever vaccine strain. At each blood-draw timepoint, two biological replicates of bulk PBMCs were collected. PBMCs were isolated from peripheral blood using a standard Ficoll-Paque protocol. TriZol was used to extract RNA from bulk PBMCs, from CD4 and CD8 fractions, and from dextramer-positive and dextramer-negative fractions.

Sequenced material: PBMCs, taken approximately 40 days after the first yellow fever vaccination. The receptor was derived from a man between 18 and 29 years old who received the YFV17D yellow fever vaccine. The rearranged chain carries TRBV4-3 and TRBJ2-1; tentative D gene TRBD2, with 5 bases matching. The nucleotide sequence reads TGCGCCAGCAGCCAAGAGCGGGTTCATGGTGAGCAGTTCTTC. Its product reads: CASSQERVHGEQFF.